A selection of T cell receptor beta chains follows, all from one sample in a study of blood T cell repertoires in COVID-19. The data were produced by immunoSEQ multiplex PCR, yet TCRdb's version contains in-frame clones alone and is incomplete. The top ten hold 8.5% to 9.5% of the sample, which has over 250,000 clones, 83% seen once. The sample was peripheral blood. The origin of the receptors is a woman aged 45-59 years who had recovered from COVID-19. The CDR3 runs from the conserved cysteine through the conserved F or W. Fields, in order: V gene, J gene, clone size, D gene, CDR3 DNA, CDR3 protein. The D gene is left open where the match is weak. Only some rows state a clone size, as once, few, many or a class for expanded clones.

V gene: TRBV7-2; J gene: TRBJ2-3; clone size: -; D gene: TRBD2; CDR3 DNA: TGTGCCAGCAGCACGGGACTAGCGGGGGGCACAGATACGCAGTATTTT; CDR3 protein: CASSTGLAGGTDTQYF
V gene: TRBV2; J gene: TRBJ1-2; clone size: -; D gene: -; CDR3 DNA: TGTGCCAGCAGTGCTGGACTGGGCTATGGCTACACCTTC; CDR3 protein: CASSAGLGYGYTF
V gene: TRBV19; J gene: TRBJ1-4; clone size: -; D gene: TRBD1; CDR3 DNA: TGTGCCAGCCAGGAGGACAGGATAAATGAAAAACTGTTTTTT; CDR3 protein: CASQEDRINEKLFF
V gene: TRBV5-1; J gene: TRBJ1-6; clone size: -; D gene: -; CDR3 DNA: TGCGCCAGCAGCTTGACGGGCAGGGCGCTTGGGGATTCACCCCTCCACTTT; CDR3 protein: CASSLTGRALGDSPLHF
V gene: TRBV5-1; J gene: TRBJ1-2; clone size: -; D gene: TRBD1; CDR3 DNA: TGCGCCAGTGGAGCCGGGACAGGCCCCTTGGGCTACACCTTC; CDR3 protein: CASGAGTGPLGYTF
V gene: TRBV30; J gene: TRBJ1-6; clone size: -; D gene: TRBD1; CDR3 DNA: TGTGCCTGGAGTGTACAGGGGGCTTGGAATTCACCCCTCCACTTT; CDR3 protein: CAWSVQGAWNSPLHF
V gene: TRBV3-1/TRBV3-2; J gene: TRBJ1-1; clone size: -; D gene: -; CDR3 DNA: TGTGCCAGCAGCCAAGTCGCGGGGCCAGGTGAAGCTTTCTTT; CDR3 protein: CASSQVAGPGEAFF
V gene: TRBV7-3; J gene: TRBJ2-1; clone size: -; D gene: -; CDR3 DNA: TGTGCCAGCAGCACAAATAGCGGACACAATGAGCAGTTCTTC; CDR3 protein: CASSTNSGHNEQFF
V gene: TRBV28; J gene: TRBJ2-7; clone size: few; D gene: TRBD1; CDR3 DNA: TGTGCCAGCAGTTTTAGGGCAGGGGGTTTCGATTTCCAGGGTATATACGAGCAGTACTTC; CDR3 protein: CASSFRAGGFDFQGIYEQYF
V gene: TRBV7-2; J gene: TRBJ2-2; clone size: -; D gene: TRBD1; CDR3 DNA: TGTGCCAGCAGCTCAGGGACAGTTGCCGGGGAGCTGTTTTTT; CDR3 protein: CASSSGTVAGELFF
V gene: TRBV28; J gene: TRBJ2-3; clone size: -; D gene: TRBD2; CDR3 DNA: TGTGCCAGTATTGGCGCTAGCGGGTTGTTCACAGATACGCAGTATTTT; CDR3 protein: CASIGASGLFTDTQYF
V gene: TRBV5-3; J gene: TRBJ1-5; clone size: -; D gene: TRBD1; CDR3 DNA: TGTGCCAGAAGCTTCATTGGCGGGACAGGCCCACATACGACATTTTATAGCAATCAGCCCCAGCATTTT; CDR3 protein: CARSFIGGTGPHTTFYSNQPQHF
V gene: TRBV10-3; J gene: TRBJ2-5; clone size: -; D gene: -; CDR3 DNA: TGTGCCATCAGTATCTTCACCGGGACAGGGCTCGCCCGGGGGGGGGAGACCCAGTACTTC; CDR3 protein: CAISIFTGTGLARGGETQYF
V gene: TRBV6-5; J gene: TRBJ2-5; clone size: -; D gene: -; CDR3 DNA: TGTGCCAGCAGCGCCGCAGGGTCGACCCAGTACTTC; CDR3 protein: CASSAAGSTQYF
V gene: TRBV15; J gene: TRBJ1-4; clone size: -; D gene: TRBD1; CDR3 DNA: TGTGCCACCAAGCAGGACAGGGCGTATGAAAAACTGTTTTTT; CDR3 protein: CATKQDRAYEKLFF
V gene: TRBV7-2; J gene: TRBJ2-7; clone size: -; D gene: TRBD1; CDR3 DNA: TGTGCCAGCAGCTTAGGGGACAGAACCTACGAGCAGTACTTC; CDR3 protein: CASSLGDRTYEQYF